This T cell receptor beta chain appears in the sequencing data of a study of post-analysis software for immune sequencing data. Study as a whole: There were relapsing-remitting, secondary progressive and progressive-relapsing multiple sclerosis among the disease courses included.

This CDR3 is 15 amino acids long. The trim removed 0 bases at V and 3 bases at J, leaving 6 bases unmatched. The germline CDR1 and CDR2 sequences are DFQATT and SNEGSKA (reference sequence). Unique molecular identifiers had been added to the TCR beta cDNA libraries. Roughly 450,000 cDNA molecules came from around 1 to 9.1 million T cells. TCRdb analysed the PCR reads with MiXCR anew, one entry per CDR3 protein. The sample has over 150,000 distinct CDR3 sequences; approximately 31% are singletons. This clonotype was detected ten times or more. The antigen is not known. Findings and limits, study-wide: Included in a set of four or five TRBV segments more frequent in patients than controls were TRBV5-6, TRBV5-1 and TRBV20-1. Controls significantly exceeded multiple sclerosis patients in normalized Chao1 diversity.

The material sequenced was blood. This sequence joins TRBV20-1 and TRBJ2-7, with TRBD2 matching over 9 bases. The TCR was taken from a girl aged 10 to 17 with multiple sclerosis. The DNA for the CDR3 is TGCAGTGCTAGAGATTCGGTAGCGGGAGTCTACGAGCAGTACTTC. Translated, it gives CSARDSVAGVYEQYF.